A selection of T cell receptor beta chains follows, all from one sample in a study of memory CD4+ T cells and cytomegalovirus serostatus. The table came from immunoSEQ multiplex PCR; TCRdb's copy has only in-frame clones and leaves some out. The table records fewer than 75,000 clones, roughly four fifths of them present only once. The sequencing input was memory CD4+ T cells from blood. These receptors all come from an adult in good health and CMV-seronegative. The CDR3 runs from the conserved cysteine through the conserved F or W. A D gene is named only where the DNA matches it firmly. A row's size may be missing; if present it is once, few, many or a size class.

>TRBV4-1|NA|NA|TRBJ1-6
CASSQDQGSVLALHF
TGCGCCAGCAGCCAAGATCAGGGGTCCGTCTTGGCCCTCCACTTT
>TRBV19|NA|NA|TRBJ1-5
CASSRQAEFQPQHF
TGTGCCAGTAGTCGCCAGGCGGAATTTCAGCCCCAGCATTTT
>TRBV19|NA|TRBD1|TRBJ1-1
CASTLYGSKTGRTEAFF
TGTGCCAGTACCCTCTATGGGAGTAAGACAGGGAGGACTGAAGCTTTCTTT
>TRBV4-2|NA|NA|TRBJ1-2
CASSQATGWGYTF
TGTGCCAGCAGCCAAGCGACAGGTTGGGGCTACACCTTC
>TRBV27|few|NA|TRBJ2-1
CASSQNRGRGNEQFF
TGTGCCAGCAGTCAAAATCGGGGAAGGGGGAATGAGCAGTTCTTC
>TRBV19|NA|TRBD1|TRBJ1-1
CASSLQGQGANTEAFF
TGTGCCAGTAGCCTTCAGGGACAGGGAGCGAACACTGAAGCTTTCTTT
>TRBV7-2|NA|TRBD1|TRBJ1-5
CASSLSGTADQPQHF
TGTGCCAGCAGCTTGTCCGGGACAGCGGATCAGCCCCAGCATTTT
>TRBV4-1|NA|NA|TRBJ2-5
CASSQANRETQYF
TGCGCCAGCAGCCAAGCTAACAGGGAGACCCAGTACTTC
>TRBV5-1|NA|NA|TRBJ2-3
CASSGRTHPGHRTDTQYF
TGCGCCAGCAGCGGGCGAACACACCCGGGACACCGCACAGATACGCAGTATTTT
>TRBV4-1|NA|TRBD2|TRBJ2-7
CASSQLRLAGERIGEQYF
TGCGCCAGCAGCCAATTAAGACTAGCGGGAGAAAGAATAGGCGAGCAGTACTTC
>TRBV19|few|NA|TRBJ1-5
CASRNSGNRALTQPQHF
TGTGCCAGTAGGAACTCCGGGAACCGCGCTTTGACCCAGCCCCAGCATTTT
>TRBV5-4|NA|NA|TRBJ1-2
CASRGGGLVANYGYTF
TGTGCCAGCAGAGGGGGAGGGCTCGTGGCTAACTATGGCTACACCTTC
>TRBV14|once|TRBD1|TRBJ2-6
CASSQGSPETGGHSGANVLTF
TGTGCCAGCAGCCAAGGTTCCCCAGAGACAGGGGGACACTCTGGGGCCAACGTCCTGACTTTC
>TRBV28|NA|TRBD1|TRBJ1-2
CASSDPGTGIYGYTF
TGTGCCAGCAGTGACCCCGGGACAGGGATTTATGGCTACACCTTC
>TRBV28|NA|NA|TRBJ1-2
CASSSPIGGYTF
TGTGCCAGCAGTTCCCCGATCGGTGGCTACACCTTC
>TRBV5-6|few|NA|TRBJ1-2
CASSLQGSGYTF
TGTGCCAGCAGCTTGCAGGGGAGCGGCTACACCTTC
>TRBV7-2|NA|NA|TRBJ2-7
CASSFYSGTYEQYF
TGTGCCAGCAGCTTCTATAGCGGCACCTACGAGCAGTACTTC
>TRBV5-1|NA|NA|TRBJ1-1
CASSTDPHTEAFF
TGCGCCAGCAGTACGGACCCGCACACTGAAGCTTTCTTT
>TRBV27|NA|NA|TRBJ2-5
CASSLWAGGETQYF
TGTGCCAGCAGTTTATGGGCCGGGGGAGAGACCCAGTACTTC
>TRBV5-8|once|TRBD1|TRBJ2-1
CASRDRVHNEQFF
TGTGCCAGCCGGGACAGGGTCCACAATGAGCAGTTCTTC
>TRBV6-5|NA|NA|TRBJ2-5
CASIASRQPQETQYF
TGTGCCAGCATCGCGTCGCGACAGCCACAAGAGACCCAGTACTTC
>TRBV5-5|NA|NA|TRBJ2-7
CASSSRGDYEQYF
TGTGCCAGCAGCTCCCGGGGCGACTACGAGCAGTACTTC
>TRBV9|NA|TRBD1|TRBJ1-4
CASSAHRGDVEKLFF
TGTGCCAGCAGCGCCCACAGGGGGGATGTAGAAAAACTGTTTTTT
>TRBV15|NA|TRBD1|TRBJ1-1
CATSRGAGGIHTEAFF
TGTGCCACCAGCAGAGGCGCAGGGGGTATTCACACTGAAGCTTTCTTT
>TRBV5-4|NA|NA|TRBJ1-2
CASSSSGDGYTF
TGTGCCAGCAGCTCCAGTGGGGATGGCTACACCTTC
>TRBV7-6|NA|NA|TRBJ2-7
CASSLNLNYEQYF
TGTGCCAGCAGCTTAAACTTGAACTACGAGCAGTACTTC
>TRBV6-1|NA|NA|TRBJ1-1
CASRLLLLDTEAFF
TGTGCCAGCAGACTCCTCCTCCTGGACACTGAAGCTTTCTTT
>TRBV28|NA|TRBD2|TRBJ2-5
CASRGLAGKETQYF
TGTGCCAGCAGGGGACTAGCGGGAAAAGAGACCCAGTACTTC
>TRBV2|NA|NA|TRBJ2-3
CASKSGTDTQYF
TGTGCCAGCAAGTCCGGCACAGATACGCAGTATTTT
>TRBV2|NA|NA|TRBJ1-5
CASTDGGLSNQPQHF
TGTGCCAGCACCGACGGTGGACTTAGTAATCAGCCCCAGCATTTT
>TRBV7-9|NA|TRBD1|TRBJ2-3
CASSFAGTGGADTQYF
TGTGCCAGCAGCTTCGCCGGGACAGGGGGCGCCGATACGCAGTATTTT
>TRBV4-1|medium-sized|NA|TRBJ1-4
CASSQESMRQKLFF
TGCGCCAGCAGCCAAGAAAGTATGCGACAAAAACTGTTTTTT
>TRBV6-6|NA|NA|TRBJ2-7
CASSYVTGSAREQYF
TGTGCCAGCAGTTACGTTACAGGGAGCGCCCGCGAGCAGTACTTC
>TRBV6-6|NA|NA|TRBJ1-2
CASNSGGVGYTF
TGTGCCAGCAACTCGGGGGGCGTAGGCTACACCTTC
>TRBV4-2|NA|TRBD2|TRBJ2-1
CASSLWSGGYNEQFF
TGTGCCAGCAGCCTTTGGAGCGGGGGTTACAATGAGCAGTTCTTC
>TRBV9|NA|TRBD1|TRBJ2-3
CASSVGGRTGGLNTQYF
TGTGCCAGCAGCGTGGGGGGGCGGACAGGGGGCTTAAATACGCAGTATTTT
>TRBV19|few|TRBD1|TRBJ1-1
CASNADRGRLTEAFF
TGTGCCAGTAACGCGGACAGGGGGCGATTGACTGAAGCTTTCTTT
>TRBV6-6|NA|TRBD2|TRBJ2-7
CASRRTSGRAGYEQYF
TGTGCCAGCAGACGGACTAGCGGGAGAGCCGGCTACGAGCAGTACTTC
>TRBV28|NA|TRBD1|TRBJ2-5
CASSTTRTGENF
TGTGCCAGCAGTACTACCCGGACAGGGGAAAACTTC
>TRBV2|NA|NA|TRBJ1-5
CASSEAGRGQPQHF
TGTGCCAGCAGTGAAGCGGGCAGAGGACAGCCCCAGCATTTT
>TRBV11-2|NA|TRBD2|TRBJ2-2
CASSSSGSPGELFF
TGTGCCAGCAGCTCCAGCGGGAGTCCCGGGGAGCTGTTTTTT
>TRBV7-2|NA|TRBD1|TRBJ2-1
CASSVAGTGVWSYNEQFF
TGTGCCAGCAGCGTAGCCGGGACAGGGGTTTGGTCCTACAATGAGCAGTTCTTC
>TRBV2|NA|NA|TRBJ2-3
CASSDRGSAADTQYF
TGTGCCAGCAGTGACCGGGGATCGGCCGCGGATACGCAGTATTTT
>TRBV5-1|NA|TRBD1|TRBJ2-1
CASSQGQGQWSEQFF
TGCGCCAGCAGCCAAGGACAGGGGCAGTGGAGTGAGCAGTTCTTC
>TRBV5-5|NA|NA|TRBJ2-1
CASSPWGEGSLFF
NA